This is a list of T cell receptor beta chains from one sample in a study of blood T cell repertoires in COVID-19. The repertoire was sequenced with immunoSEQ multiplex PCR; TCRdb's copy has only in-frame clones and lacks some. The sample holds about 240,000 clones, more than 75% seen once. The specimen sequenced was peripheral blood. Every receptor here comes from a woman in her thirties or forties who had recovered from COVID-19. The CDR3 runs from the conserved cysteine through the conserved F or W. D genes are given only for firm matches. Rows give clone size only sometimes, using once, few, many, or a class for an expanded clone.

V,D,size,length,J,CDR3,DNA
TRBV6-5,TRBD2,.,11,TRBJ2-7,CASSYGGVAYF,TGTGCCAGCAGTTACGGGGGGGTAGCCTACTTC
TRBV30,.,.,14,TRBJ2-1,CASAGNRRGNEQFF,TGTGCCAGCGCGGGTAACCGTAGGGGGAATGAGCAGTTCTTC
TRBV19,TRBD1,.,14,TRBJ1-1,CASSIGDRRAEAFF,TGTGCCAGTAGTATAGGGGACAGGCGAGCTGAAGCTTTCTTT
TRBV7-8,TRBD2,.,18,TRBJ2-1,CASNPPRSPGLAVNEQFF,TGTGCCAGCAACCCGCCTAGGTCGCCGGGACTAGCGGTCAATGAGCAGTTCTTC
TRBV27,TRBD1,.,16,TRBJ2-5,CASSPQTPGGRETQYF,TGTGCCAGCAGTCCCCAAACCCCAGGGGGACGAGAGACCCAGTACTTC
TRBV9,TRBD2,.,15,TRBJ2-1,CASSDGLAVYNEQFF,TGTGCCAGCAGCGATGGACTAGCGGTCTACAATGAGCAGTTCTTC
TRBV10-2,.,once,12,TRBJ2-4,CASGTPRNIQYF,TGCGCCAGCGGGACTCCAAGGAACATTCAGTACTTC
TRBV9,.,.,14,TRBJ1-1,CASTPSLRGTEAFF,TGTGCCAGCACCCCCTCCCTCCGGGGAACTGAAGCTTTCTTT
TRBV11-3,.,.,14,TRBJ1-1,CASTLGGSGTEAFF,TGTGCCAGCACCCTCGGGGGTAGCGGCACTGAAGCTTTCTTT
TRBV30,.,few,17,TRBJ1-5,CAWSLAGPQRSNQPQHF,TGTGCCTGGAGCCTCGCGGGGCCTCAGAGGAGCAATCAGCCCCAGCATTTT
TRBV7-9,TRBD2,.,15,TRBJ2-3,CASSLGLAKRDTQYF,TGTGCCAGCAGCCTAGGACTAGCGAAAAGAGATACGCAGTATTTT
TRBV5-6,.,.,14,TRBJ1-1,CASNPTGRVAEAFF,TGTGCCAGCAACCCAACAGGGAGGGTGGCTGAAGCTTTCTTT
TRBV27,TRBD2,once,18,TRBJ2-7,CASSLYGIRLAGGNEQYF,TGTGCCAGCAGTTTATACGGAATACGGCTAGCGGGAGGTAACGAGCAGTACTTC
TRBV11-2,.,.,15,TRBJ1-4,CASTYTGSANEKLFF,TGTGCCAGCACATACACAGGGTCCGCTAATGAAAAACTGTTTTTT
TRBV12-3/TRBV12-4,.,.,12,TRBJ2-1,CASSQTSNEQFF,TGTGCCAGCAGCCAAACTAGCAATGAGCAGTTCTTC
TRBV6-2/TRBV6-3,.,.,14,TRBJ1-2,CASSPRGAVYGYTF,TGTGCCAGCAGCCCCCGGGGAGCTGTCTATGGCTACACCTTC
TRBV18,.,.,15,TRBJ2-2,CASSGFAENTGELFF,TGTGCCAGCTCAGGTTTCGCAGAGAACACCGGGGAGCTGTTTTTT
TRBV4-3,TRBD2,.,15,TRBJ2-1,CASSQESSGYNEQFF,TGCGCCAGCAGCCAAGAGTCTAGCGGGTACAATGAGCAGTTCTTC
TRBV5-4,.,.,13,TRBJ2-7,CASSPWGDYEQYF,TGTGCCAGCAGCCCGTGGGGGGACTACGAGCAGTACTTC
TRBV11-3,TRBD2,.,13,TRBJ2-3,CASRGGTTDTQYF,TGTGCCAGCAGGGGGGGGACCACAGATACGCAGTATTTT
TRBV5-1,.,.,13,TRBJ2-5,CASSLGAGETQYF,TGCGCCAGCAGCTTGGGGGCGGGGGAGACCCAGTACTTC
TRBV30,TRBD1,.,16,TRBJ2-2,CAWSGWGTGGSGELFF,TGTGCCTGGAGTGGTTGGGGGACAGGGGGGTCCGGGGAGCTGTTTTTT
TRBV15,.,.,15,TRBJ1-2,CATSRDRAPARGYTF,TGTGCCACCAGCAGAGATCGTGCCCCCGCGAGGGGCTACACCTTC
TRBV7-2,TRBD2,.,15,TRBJ2-1,CASSRTSGNYNEQFF,TGTGCCAGCAGCCGGACTAGCGGAAACTACAATGAGCAGTTCTTC
TRBV15,TRBD1,.,14,TRBJ2-2,CATSKGQGAGELFF,TGTGCCACCAGCAAAGGGCAGGGGGCCGGGGAGCTGTTTTTT